This T cell receptor beta chain was recovered during a study of PD-1 blockade in classical Hodgkin lymphoma. CDR1 and CDR2 (germline): MNHEY, SVGAGI. The germline V and J ends were trimmed by 7 bases and 4 bases, with 10 bases remaining between them. The CDR3 spans 13 residues. Every patient was affected by relapse after autologous stem cell transplantation, while exposure to brentuximab vedotin was not uniform. The protocol was immunoSEQ multiplex PCR, while the TCRdb copy is restricted to in-frame clones and leaves out a portion. The table has about 19,000 clones, about four fifths seen once; the top ten hold about 5.9%.

This sequence originates from a human donor with classical Hodgkin lymphoma. The sample was peripheral blood mononuclear cells (PBMCs), taken at baseline. The chain links TRBV6-5 to TRBJ2-2; unclear D gene. The CDR3 is CASKPQPTGELFF. CDR3 in DNA: TGTGCCAGCAAGCCCCAACCCACCGGGGAGCTGTTTTTT.